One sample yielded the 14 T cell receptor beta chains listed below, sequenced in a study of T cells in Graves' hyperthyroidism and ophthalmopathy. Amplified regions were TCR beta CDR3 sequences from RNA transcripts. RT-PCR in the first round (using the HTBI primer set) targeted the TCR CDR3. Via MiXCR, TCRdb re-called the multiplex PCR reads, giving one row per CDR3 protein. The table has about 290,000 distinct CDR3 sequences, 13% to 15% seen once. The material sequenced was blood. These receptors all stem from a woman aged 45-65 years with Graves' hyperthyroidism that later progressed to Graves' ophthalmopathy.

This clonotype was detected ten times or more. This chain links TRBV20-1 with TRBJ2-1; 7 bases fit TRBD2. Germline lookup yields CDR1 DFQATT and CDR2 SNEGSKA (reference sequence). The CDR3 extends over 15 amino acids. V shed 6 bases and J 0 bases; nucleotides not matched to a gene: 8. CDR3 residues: CSAELATSSYNEQFF. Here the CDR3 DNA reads TGCAGTGCGGAACTAGCGACGAGCTCCTACAATGAGCAGTTCTTC.

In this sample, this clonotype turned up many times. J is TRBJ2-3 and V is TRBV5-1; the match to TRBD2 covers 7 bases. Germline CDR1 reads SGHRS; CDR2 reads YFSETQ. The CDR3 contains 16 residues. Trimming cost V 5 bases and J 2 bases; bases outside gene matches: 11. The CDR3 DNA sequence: TGCGCCAGCAGTATGGGAGCGACTAGCACCACAGATACGCAGTATTTT. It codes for CASSMGATSTTDTQYF.

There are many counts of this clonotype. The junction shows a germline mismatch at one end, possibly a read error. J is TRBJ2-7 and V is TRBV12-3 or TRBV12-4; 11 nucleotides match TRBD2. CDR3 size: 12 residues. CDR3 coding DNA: TGTGCCAGCAGTTTTGGGCTAGCGGGAGGAGACTTC. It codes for CASSFGLAGGDF.

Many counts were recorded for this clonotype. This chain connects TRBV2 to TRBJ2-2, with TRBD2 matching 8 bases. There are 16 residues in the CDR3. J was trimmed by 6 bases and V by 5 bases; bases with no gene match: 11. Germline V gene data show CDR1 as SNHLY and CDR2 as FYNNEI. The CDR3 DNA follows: TGTGCCAGCAGTCCGCCGGGACTAGGGGCCGCCGGGGAGCTGTTTTTT. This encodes CASSPPGLGAAGELFF. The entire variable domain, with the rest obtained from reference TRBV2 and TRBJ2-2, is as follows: EPEVTQTPSHQVTQMGQEVILRCVPISNHLYFYWYRQILGQKVEFLVSFYNNEISEKSEIFDDQFSVERPDGSNFTLKIRSTKLEDSAMYFCASSPPGLGAAGELFFGEGSRLTVL.

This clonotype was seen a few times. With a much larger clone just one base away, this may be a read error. CDR3 DNA: TGTGCCAGCAGTCCCATCGGACTAGCGGGAAACAATGGGCAGTTCTTC. This translates into CASSPIGLAGNNGQFF. V and J are TRBV27 and TRBJ2-1, with 12 bases aligning to TRBD2. Germline V CDR1 and CDR2: MNHEY, SMNVEV (reference sequence). CDR3 size: 16 residues.

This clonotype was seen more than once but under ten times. The DNA of the CDR3 is TGTGCCAGCAGTGAACGAGGGGCCGCGAACACCGGGGAGCTGTTTTTT. The encoded protein is CASSERGAANTGELFF. V is TRBV25-1 and J is TRBJ2-2, with D perhaps TRBD1 or TRBD2 (5 bases each). V lost 2 bases and J 0 bases, leaving 10 bases between the germline ends. Germline lookup yields CDR1 MGHDK and CDR2 SYGVNS. The CDR3 extends over 16 amino acids. Drawing the rest from reference TRBV25-1 and TRBJ2-2, the complete variable domain is EADIYQTPRYLVIGTGKKITLECSQTMGHDKMYWYQQDPGMELHLIHYSYGVNSTEKGDLSSESTVSRIRTEHFPLTLESARPSHTSQYLCASSERGAANTGELFFGEGSRLTVL.

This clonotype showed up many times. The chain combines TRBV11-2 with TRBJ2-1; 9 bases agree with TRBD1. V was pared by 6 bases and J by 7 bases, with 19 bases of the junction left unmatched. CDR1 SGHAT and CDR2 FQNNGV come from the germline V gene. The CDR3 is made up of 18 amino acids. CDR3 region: CASSNHLLDRGVVNEQFF. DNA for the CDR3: TGTGCCAGCAGTAACCATCTCCTGGACAGGGGAGTTGTAAATGAGCAGTTCTTC.

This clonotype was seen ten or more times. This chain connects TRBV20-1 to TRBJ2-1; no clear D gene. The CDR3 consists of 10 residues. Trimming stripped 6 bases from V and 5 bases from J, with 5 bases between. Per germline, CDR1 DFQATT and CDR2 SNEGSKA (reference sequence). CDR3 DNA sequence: TGCAGTGCACAAAACAATGAGCAGTTCTTC. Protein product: CSAQNNEQFF.

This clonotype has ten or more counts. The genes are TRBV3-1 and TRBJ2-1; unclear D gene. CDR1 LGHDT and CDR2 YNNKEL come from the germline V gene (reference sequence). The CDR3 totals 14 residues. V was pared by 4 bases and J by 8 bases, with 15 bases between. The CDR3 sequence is CASSPQWPPDEQFF. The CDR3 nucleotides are TGTGCCAGCAGCCCCCAATGGCCACCCGATGAGCAGTTCTTC.

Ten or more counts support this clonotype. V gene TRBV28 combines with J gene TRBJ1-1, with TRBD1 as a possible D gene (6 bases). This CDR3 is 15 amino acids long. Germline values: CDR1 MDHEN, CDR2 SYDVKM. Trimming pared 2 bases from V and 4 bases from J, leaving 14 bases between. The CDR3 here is CASSLPQGRITEAFF. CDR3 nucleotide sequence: TGTGCCAGCAGTTTACCTCAGGGGAGGATCACTGAAGCTTTCTTT. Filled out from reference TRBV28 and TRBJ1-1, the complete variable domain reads DVKVTQSSRYLVKRTGEKVFLECVQDMDHENMFWYRQDPGLGLRLIYFSYDVKMKEKGDIPEGYSVSREKKERFSLILESASTNQTSMYLCASSLPQGRITEAFFGQGTRLTVV.

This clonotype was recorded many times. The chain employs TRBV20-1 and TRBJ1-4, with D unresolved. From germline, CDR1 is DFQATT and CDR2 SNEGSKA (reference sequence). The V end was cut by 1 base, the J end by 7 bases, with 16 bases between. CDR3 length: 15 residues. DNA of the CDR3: TGCAGTGCTAGAGCGGGAGAGGGAACTGGTGAAAAACTGTTTTTT. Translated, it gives CSARAGEGTGEKLFF.

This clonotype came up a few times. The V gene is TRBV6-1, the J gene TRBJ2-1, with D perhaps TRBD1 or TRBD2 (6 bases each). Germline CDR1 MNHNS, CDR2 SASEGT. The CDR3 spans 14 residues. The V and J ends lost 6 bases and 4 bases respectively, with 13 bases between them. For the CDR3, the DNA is TGTGCCAGCAGCTTAACAGGGACTTACAATGAGCAGTTCTTC. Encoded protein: CASSLTGTYNEQFF.

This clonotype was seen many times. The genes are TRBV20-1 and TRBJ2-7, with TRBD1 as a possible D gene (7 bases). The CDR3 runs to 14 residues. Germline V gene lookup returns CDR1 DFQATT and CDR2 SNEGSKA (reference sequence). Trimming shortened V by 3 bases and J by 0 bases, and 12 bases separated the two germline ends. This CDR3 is CSAREGARSYEQYF. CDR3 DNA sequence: TGCAGTGCTAGGGAGGGGGCACGCTCCTACGAGCAGTACTTC.

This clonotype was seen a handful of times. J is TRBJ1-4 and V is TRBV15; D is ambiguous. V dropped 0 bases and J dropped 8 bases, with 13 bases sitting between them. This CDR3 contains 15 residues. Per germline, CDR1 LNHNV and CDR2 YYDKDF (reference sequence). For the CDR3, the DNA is TGTGCCACCAGCAGAGATCGGGCCCTCGAAGAAAAACTGTTTTTT. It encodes CATSRDRALEEKLFF.